The 10 T cell receptor beta chains given below trace back to one sample, sequenced in a study of T cells in Graves' hyperthyroidism and ophthalmopathy. TCR beta CDR3 sequences were amplified from RNA transcripts. Using the HTBI primer set, a first-round RT-PCR was run on the TCR CDR3. TCRdb itself ran the multiplex PCR reads through MiXCR, one entry per CDR3 protein. The sample gives hundreds of thousands of distinct CDR3 sequences, roughly 16% of which show up once; 3.5% to 4% is in the top ten. What was sequenced was blood. These receptors all stem from a young woman with Graves' hyperthyroidism.

The CDR3 sequence is CASSHSSRQNTEAFF. In DNA, the CDR3 is TGTGCCAGCAGCCACTCGTCTCGACAGAACACTGAAGCTTTCTTT. This sequence joins TRBV3-1 and TRBJ1-1; D unresolved. Per the germline V gene, CDR1 is LGHDT and CDR2 is YNNKEL (reference sequence). With 3 bases removed from V and 1 base from J, the gap between germline ends came to 12 bases. CDR3 length: 15 residues. Full variable domain (rest looked up from reference TRBV3-1 and TRBJ1-1): DTAVSQTPKYLVTQMGNDKSIKCEQNLGHDTMYWYKQDSKKFLKIMFSYNNKELIINETVPNRFSPKSPDKAHLNLHINSLELGDSAVYFCASSHSSRQNTEAFFGQGTRLTVV.

This clonotype was found once. The chain combines TRBV5-1 with TRBJ1-2; D is unresolved. The CDR3 loop spans 13 amino acids. The germline V gene encodes CDR1 SGHRS and CDR2 YFSETQ. V lost 2 bases to trimming and J lost 4 bases, with 9 bases between them. The CDR3 spells CASSFQDGYGYTF. The CDR3 bases are TGCGCCAGCAGCTTCCAGGACGGCTATGGCTACACCTTC.

The V gene is TRBV28, the J gene TRBJ2-5, with 11 nucleotides matching TRBD1. Germline V gives CDR1 MDHEN, CDR2 SYDVKM. This CDR3 contains 16 residues. With V trimmed by 1 base and J by 5 bases, 6 bases remained unmatched. CDR3 in amino acids: CASSLSRTGGGETQYF. The CDR3 DNA follows: TGTGCCAGCAGTTTATCCAGGACAGGGGGCGGCGAGACCCAGTACTTC. Filled out from reference TRBV28 and TRBJ2-5, the complete variable domain reads DVKVTQSSRYLVKRTGEKVFLECVQDMDHENMFWYRQDPGLGLRLIYFSYDVKMKEKGDIPEGYSVSREKKERFSLILESASTNQTSMYLCASSLSRTGGGETQYFGPGTRLLVL.

The chain links TRBV29-1 to TRBJ1-3; 12 nucleotides align to TRBD1. CDR3 length: 16 residues. Per the germline V gene, CDR1 is SQVTM and CDR2 is ANQGSEA. Trimming took 6 bases from V and 4 from J; bases not matched to a gene: 10. CDR3 nucleotide sequence: TGCAGCGTGGCGGGACAGGGGGCGAAAGCAGGAAACACCATATATTTT. Its protein product is CSVAGQGAKAGNTIYF.

A word on this clonotype: This may stem from a read error, because a much larger clone lies one nucleotide away. The CDR3 does not close with the conserved phenylalanine or tryptophan, likely indicating a read error. The V and J genes are TRBV6-5 and TRBJ2-7; D is ambiguous. Trimming took off 0 bases at V and 3 bases at J, with 6 bases between the two ends. Germline CDR1 is MNHEY and CDR2 is SVGAGI. The CDR3 is 13 residues long. The CDR3 nucleotides are TGTGCCAGCAGTTACTCACTGAACTACGAGCAGTACCTC. This translates into CASSYSLNYEQYL.

The chain has TRBV11-2 and TRBJ2-2; 8 bases align to TRBD2. Losses at the gene ends were 1 base for V and 4 bases for J; bases not matched to a gene: 17. Germline CDR1 is SGHAT and CDR2 is FQNNGV. CDR3 length: 20 residues. The CDR3 nucleotides read TGTGCCAGCAGCTTAGTTTATATGGGGCGGGGACTAGGGTTCACCGGGGAGCTGTTTTTT. Amino acid sequence: CASSLVYMGRGLGFTGELFF.

The table lists this clonotype with a few counts. This chain uses TRBV20-1 with TRBJ2-7; TRBD1 matches 10 bases. V was clipped by 5 bases and J by 6 bases; unmatched bases: 13. Germline V gives CDR1 DFQATT, CDR2 SNEGSKA (reference sequence). The CDR3 contains 15 residues. This CDR3 is CSAPATDRGLGEQYF. The CDR3 coding sequence is TGCAGTGCTCCTGCTACAGACAGGGGGCTGGGCGAGCAGTACTTC.

This clonotype was detected many times. The genes are TRBV27 and TRBJ1-1, with D possibly matching TRBD1 (5 bases). Germline CDR1 reads MNHEY; CDR2 reads SMNVEV (reference sequence). V lost 5 bases and J 4 bases, leaving 17 bases between the germline ends. The CDR3 sequence is 15 residues long. CDR3 DNA: TGTGCCAGCAGTCCCCTCAACGGGGGATTCACTGAAGCTTTCTTT. It encodes CASSPLNGGFTEAFF.

Ten or more counts support this clonotype. One junction end disagrees with the germline gene, perhaps due to a read error. The chain carries TRBV5-1 and TRBJ2-2; D not resolved. Per the germline V gene, CDR1 is SGHRS and CDR2 is YFSETQ. The CDR3 is 13 amino acids. The DNA of the CDR3 is TGTGCCAGCAGCTTACTGGTCACCGGGGAGCTGTTTTTT. Its translation: CASSLLVTGELFF.

Concerning this clonotype itself: This may arise from a read error, as a much more abundant clone is one base away. The genes are TRBV29-1 and TRBJ2-3; a possible D gene is TRBD2 (5 bases). The CDR3 has 14 amino acids. V was clipped by 6 bases and J by 4 bases, with 17 bases between them. CDR1 and CDR2 (germline): SQVTM, ANQGSEA. The CDR3 DNA reads TGCAGCGTCCCCGGCGGACTTAGCGCAGATACGCAGTATTTT. This codes for CSVPGGLSADTQYF.